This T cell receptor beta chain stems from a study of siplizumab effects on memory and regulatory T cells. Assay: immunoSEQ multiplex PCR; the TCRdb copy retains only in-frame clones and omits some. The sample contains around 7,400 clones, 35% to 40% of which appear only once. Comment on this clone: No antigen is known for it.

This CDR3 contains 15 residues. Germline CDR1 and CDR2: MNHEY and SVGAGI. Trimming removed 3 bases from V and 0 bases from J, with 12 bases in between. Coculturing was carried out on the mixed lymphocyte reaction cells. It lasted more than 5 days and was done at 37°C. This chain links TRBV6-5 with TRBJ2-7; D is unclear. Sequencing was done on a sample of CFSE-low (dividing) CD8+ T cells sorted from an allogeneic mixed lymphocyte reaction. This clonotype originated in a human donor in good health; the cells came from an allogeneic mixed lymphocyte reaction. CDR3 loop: CASSYLGRSSYEQYF. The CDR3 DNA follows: TGTGCCAGCAGTTATTTGGGCAGGAGCTCCTACGAGCAGTACTTC.